This entry lists 5 T cell receptor beta chains sequenced from one sample in a study of blood T cell repertoires in COVID-19. Data came from immunoSEQ multiplex PCR; TCRdb stores just in-frame clones and leaves some out. The sample holds nearly 350,000 clones; roughly 90% are singletons and the top ten take approximately 0.99%. Sequenced sample: PBMCs or T cells enriched from blood (not recorded which). Receptor source: a woman aged 30 to 39 who had recovered from COVID-19.

The chain joins TRBV10-1 to TRBJ1-5; 7 bases are shared with TRBD1. V gave up 11 bases and J gave up 5 bases; unmatched junction bases: 15. Germline V gene lookup returns CDR1 WNHNN and CDR2 SYGVQD (reference sequence). This CDR3 comprises 15 residues. CDR3 sequence reads: CARGDLDRVDQPQHF. DNA for the CDR3: TGCGCCCGTGGGGACCTAGACAGGGTTGATCAGCCCCAGCATTTT.

This chain links TRBV7-2 with TRBJ2-7; TRBD2 matches 13 bases. V gave up 4 bases and J gave up 2 bases; unmatched junction bases: 11. The CDR3 extends over 18 amino acids. Germline-derived CDR1 and CDR2 are SGHTA and FQGNSA. The CDR3 is CASSSRLAGGSLPYEQYF. The CDR3 bases are TGTGCCAGCAGCTCCCGACTAGCGGGGGGCTCCCTCCCCTACGAGCAGTACTTC.

The CDR3 nucleotides read TGTGCCAGCAGTTTAATCGCAGGGGGCACCGGGGAGCTGTTTTTT. It specifies CASSLIAGGTGELFF. The gene calls are TRBV28 and TRBJ2-2; 7 positions agree with TRBD1. Germline trimming cut 2 bases from V and 4 bases from J; bases unmatched to any gene: 4. Germline V gene lookup returns CDR1 MDHEN and CDR2 SYDVKM. The CDR3 extends over 15 amino acids.

This rearrangement joins TRBV19 to TRBJ1-5; D is unclear. In germline, CDR1 is LNHDA, CDR2 SQIVND (reference sequence). CDR3 length equals 13 residues. Trimming pared 3 bases from V and 4 bases from J, leaving 7 bases between. CDR3 in amino acids: CASSIGQNQPQHF. CDR3 DNA sequence: TGTGCCAGTAGTATTGGCCAAAATCAGCCCCAGCATTTT.

The rearrangement links TRBV4-1 to TRBJ1-1; TRBD1 matches 8 bases. The CDR3 runs 16 residues. The V and J ends lost 1 base and 2 bases, in that order; junction bases with no gene match: 6. CDR1 is MGHRA and CDR2 is YSYEKL in the germline V gene. CDR3 protein: CASSQGATGVNTEAFF. As DNA, the CDR3 is TGCGCCAGCAGCCAAGGGGCGACAGGGGTTAACACTGAAGCTTTCTTT.